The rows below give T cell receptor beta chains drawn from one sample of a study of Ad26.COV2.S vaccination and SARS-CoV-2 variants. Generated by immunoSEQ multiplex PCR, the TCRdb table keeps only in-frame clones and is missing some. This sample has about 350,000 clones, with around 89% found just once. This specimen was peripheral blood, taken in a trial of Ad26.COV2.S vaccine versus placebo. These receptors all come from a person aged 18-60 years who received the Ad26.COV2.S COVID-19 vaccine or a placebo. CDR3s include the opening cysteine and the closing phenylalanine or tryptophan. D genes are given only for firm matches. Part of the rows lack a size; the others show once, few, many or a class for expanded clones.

CDR3 protein: CASSYGTGGPGELFF
CDR3 DNA: TGTGCCAGCAGCTACGGGACAGGGGGCCCCGGGGAGCTGTTTTTT
CDR3 length: 15
D gene: TRBD1
clone size: few
J gene: TRBJ2-2
V gene: TRBV3-1/TRBV3-2

CDR3 protein: CASSQPSGTGVADNEQFF
CDR3 DNA: TGCGCCAGCAGCCAACCTTCCGGGACAGGGGTTGCGGACAATGAGCAGTTCTTC
CDR3 length: 18
D gene: TRBD1
clone size: NA
J gene: TRBJ2-1
V gene: TRBV4-1

CDR3 protein: CASSLGQALTDTQYF
CDR3 DNA: TGTGCCAGCAGCCTGGGACAGGCCCTCACAGATACGCAGTATTTT
CDR3 length: 15
D gene: TRBD1
clone size: NA
J gene: TRBJ2-3
V gene: TRBV7-9

CDR3 protein: CASSRGPRANYGYTF
CDR3 DNA: TGTGCCAGCAGCAGAGGACCAAGGGCTAACTATGGCTACACCTTC
CDR3 length: 15
D gene: NA
clone size: once
J gene: TRBJ1-2
V gene: TRBV7-2

CDR3 protein: CASSYGGLYTF
CDR3 DNA: TGTGCCAGCAGTTACGGGGGCCTCTACACCTTC
CDR3 length: 11
D gene: NA
clone size: NA
J gene: TRBJ1-2
V gene: TRBV6-5

CDR3 protein: CASSLELDSPLHF
CDR3 DNA: TGTGCCAGCAGCTTGGAGCTTGATTCACCCCTCCACTTT
CDR3 length: 13
D gene: NA
clone size: NA
J gene: TRBJ1-6
V gene: TRBV5-6

CDR3 protein: CASSLVSSGIYNEQFF
CDR3 DNA: TGTGCCAGCAGCTTAGTTTCTAGCGGGATATACAATGAGCAGTTCTTC
CDR3 length: 16
D gene: TRBD2
clone size: NA
J gene: TRBJ2-1
V gene: TRBV7-8

CDR3 protein: CASSPDLSNYGYTF
CDR3 DNA: TGTGCCAGCTCACCCGACTTGTCGAACTATGGCTACACCTTC
CDR3 length: 14
D gene: NA
clone size: NA
J gene: TRBJ1-2
V gene: TRBV18

CDR3 protein: CASSLDLGYGYTF
CDR3 DNA: TGTGCCAGTAGCCTGGATCTTGGGTATGGCTACACCTTC
CDR3 length: 13
D gene: NA
clone size: NA
J gene: TRBJ1-2
V gene: TRBV19

CDR3 protein: CASSLEADNTEAFF
CDR3 DNA: TGTGCCAGCAGCTTAGAGGCAGACAACACTGAAGCTTTCTTT
CDR3 length: 14
D gene: NA
clone size: NA
J gene: TRBJ1-1
V gene: TRBV7-8

CDR3 protein: CASSHPTADSTDTQYF
CDR3 DNA: TGCGCCAGCAGCCACCCGACGGCTGATAGCACAGATACGCAGTATTTT
CDR3 length: 16
D gene: NA
clone size: NA
J gene: TRBJ2-3
V gene: TRBV4-3

CDR3 protein: CASSLAGITKTYEQYF
CDR3 DNA: TGCGCCAGCAGCTTGGCCGGGATCACAAAGACATACGAGCAGTACTTC
CDR3 length: 16
D gene: NA
clone size: once
J gene: TRBJ2-7
V gene: TRBV5-1

CDR3 protein: CASSFYRQYGYTF
CDR3 DNA: TGTGCCAGCAGTTTCTACAGACAGTATGGCTACACCTTC
CDR3 length: 13
D gene: NA
clone size: NA
J gene: TRBJ1-2
V gene: TRBV27

CDR3 protein: CASSSQGNGYTF
CDR3 DNA: TGTGCCAGCAGTTCTCAGGGGAATGGCTACACCTTC
CDR3 length: 12
D gene: NA
clone size: NA
J gene: TRBJ1-2
V gene: TRBV28

CDR3 protein: CASSPDGLGSDTQYF
CDR3 DNA: TGTGCCAGCAGCCCTGACGGCTTAGGTTCAGATACGCAGTATTTT
CDR3 length: 15
D gene: NA
clone size: NA
J gene: TRBJ2-3
V gene: TRBV7-2

CDR3 protein: CASSSSRLTADGYNSPLHF
CDR3 DNA: TGTGCCAGCAGTTCTTCTCGCCTGACAGCGGATGGCTATAATTCACCCCTCCACTTT
CDR3 length: 19
D gene: NA
clone size: NA
J gene: TRBJ1-6
V gene: TRBV28

CDR3 protein: CSASVTGGDYGYTF
CDR3 DNA: TGCAGTGCTAGTGTAACAGGTGGTGACTATGGCTACACCTTC
CDR3 length: 14
D gene: NA
clone size: NA
J gene: TRBJ1-2
V gene: TRBV20-1